The TCR beta chain described here comes from a study of response to subunit inactivated influenza vaccine. Study conclusions and caveats: The authors offered the suggestion that each seasonal influenza vaccination recruits few new T cells.

MiXCR, run by TCRdb on the RT-PCR reads, gives a single entry per CDR3 protein. The profile covers about 650,000 distinct CDR3 sequences, with 15% to 19% appearing a single time and about 9.9% taken by the ten largest. Of note for this clonotype: Its specificity is not known.

Trimming took 10 bases from V and 2 from J; bases not matched to a gene: 7. The CDR3 loop spans 14 amino acids. Germline CDR1 reads MNHEY; CDR2 reads SVGEGT. The origin of this receptor is a man between 45 and 60 years old who received an inactivated influenza vaccine. V is TRBV6-2 or TRBV6-3 and J is TRBJ2-2, with 7 bases lining up with TRBD1. The starting material was PBMCs from blood, obtained approximately 13 days after vaccination. The CDR3 here is CAIHPGGNTGELFF. For the CDR3, the DNA is TGTGCCATACACCCAGGGGGAAACACCGGGGAGCTGTTTTTT.